This entry features one T cell receptor beta chain sequence. Antigen specificity is unknown. The CDR3 loop spans 18 amino acids. The junction had 16 bases not matched to a gene; V was cut back by 7 bases and J by 2 bases. The entry originates in a study of T cell repertoires in cytomegalovirus infection. Regarding the study as a whole: People with CMV and the relevant HLA were identified by cumulative public TCR beta family frequency. The ex vivo response showed dominance by HLA-C-restricted CMV-specific TCR beta clonotypes.

TCRdb passed the reads through MiXCR, listing each CDR3 protein once. The table lists 700,000 to 850,000 distinct CDR3 sequences, about 33% of them singletons. The chain combines TRBV12-3 or TRBV12-4 with TRBJ2-7, with 11 bases aligning to TRBD1. The starting material was cultured CD8+ T cells from PBMCs, obtained from culture after CMV antigen stimulation. The TCR originated in a human donor in good health (CMV status not recorded). Some clones in this sample may be carry-over from other donors' samples. CDR3 in amino acids: CASNKGTGGRWNTYEQYF. CDR3 DNA: TGTGCCAGCAACAAAGGGACAGGGGGGCGTTGGAACACCTACGAGCAGTACTTC.